This T cell receptor beta chain stems from a study of blood T cell repertoires in COVID-19. Recruitment covered about two dozen US areas and drew participants whose ages spanned about 18 to 95 years. Grouping used clinical history reported by participants in a survey and questionnaire. Recovered status applied to Cohort 3 donors who had two consecutive negative PCRs. It also applied to those with clearance or with symptom resolution. There are a few counts of this clone. This CDR3 has 13 amino acids. Trimming at V came to 5 bases and at J to 6 bases, leaving 4 bases not matched to a gene. Germline V CDR1 and CDR2: SGHTA, FQGNSA. Here immunoSEQ multiplex PCR was the method, and the copy in TCRdb shows in-frame clones only, minus some. The data contain about 160,000 clones, 70% to 90% of them seen just once; the ten biggest clones take up less than 8.5%.

The TCR originated in a woman between 50 and 59 years old who had recovered from COVID-19. The rearrangement joins TRBV7-2 to TRBJ1-1; TRBD1 agrees at 9 bases. Material: PBMCs or T cells enriched from blood (not recorded which). CDR3 in amino acids: CASSRDRASEAFF. The CDR3 coding sequence is TGTGCCAGCAGCCGGGACAGGGCCTCTGAAGCTTTCTTT.